Shown below are 25 T cell receptor beta chains from a single sample sequenced in a study of identifying expanded T cells in peripheral blood (dated by TCRdb to about 2019). The library was made by the immunoSEQ multiplex PCR assay. What TCRdb holds here is the immuneACCESS table cut down to in-frame rearrangements. Part of the clones is not present; checked against another copy, under half of the missing clones reflect an unresolved V gene, and the others are unexplained. The sample table holds 85,000 to 100,000 clones, of which 70% to 90% were seen once. The top ten hold 4% of the sample. Sequenced material: blood. The source of these receptors is a person aged 18 to 75 in good health.

This chain joins TRBV27 and TRBJ1-5; D is perhaps TRBD1 (6 bases). CDR3 length equals 16 residues. Trimming took off 5 bases at V and 1 base at J, with 15 bases between the two ends. The germline V gene has CDR1 MNHEY and CDR2 SMNVEV (reference sequence). The CDR3 loop is CASSAYRAGSNQPQHF. CDR3 in DNA: TGTGCCAGCAGTGCATACAGGGCTGGAAGCAATCAGCCCCAGCATTTT.

V is TRBV7-9 and J is TRBJ2-3, with TRBD1 as a possible D gene (7 bases). Germline V gene lookup returns CDR1 SEHNR and CDR2 FQNEAQ (reference sequence). V was shortened by 2 bases and J by 4 bases, with 13 bases between the two germline ends. There are 15 residues in the CDR3. In DNA, the CDR3 is TGTGCCAGCAGCTTACAGGGGGGCCTCGCAGATACGCAGTATTTT. It yields the protein CASSLQGGLADTQYF.

The V call is TRBV14, the J call TRBJ1-1, with a tentative D call TRBD1 (5 bases). This CDR3 comprises 16 residues. The germline gives CDR1 SGHDN, CDR2 FVKESK. Trimming left V 1 base short and J 1 base short, with 13 bases between. Written as DNA, the CDR3 is TGTGCCAGCAGCCAAGGATTTGGGGCAGGGAACACTGAAGCTTTCTTT. Protein sequence: CASSQGFGAGNTEAFF.

This chain links TRBV7-2 with TRBJ2-1; the D is unclear. V was cut by 2 bases and J by 5 bases, with 7 bases left in between. The CDR3 is made up of 13 amino acids. The germline CDR1 and CDR2 sequences are SGHTA and FQGNSA. Here the CDR3 DNA reads TGTGCCAGCAGCTTAAACCCGGACAATGAGCAGTTCTTC. Translated: CASSLNPDNEQFF.

The rearrangement links TRBV28 to TRBJ2-5; 9 bases fit TRBD1. CDR1 is MDHEN, CDR2 SYDVKM, per germline. The V and J ends lost 8 bases and 4 bases, in that order; junction bases with no gene match: 8. The CDR3 extends over 14 amino acids. The CDR3 reads CASENRGRLETQYF. CDR3 DNA: TGTGCCAGCGAAAACAGGGGGCGCCTAGAGACCCAGTACTTC.

This clone occurred a few times. V and J are TRBV9 and TRBJ2-3, with TRBD1 matching over 7 bases. The germline V gene encodes CDR1 SGDLS and CDR2 YYNGEE. The CDR3 sequence is 16 residues long. V lost 3 bases, J lost 2 bases, and 9 bases stayed unmatched. The CDR3 here is CASSADGTEDTDTQYF. The CDR3 nucleotides read TGTGCCAGCAGCGCCGACGGGACAGAAGACACAGATACGCAGTATTTT.

The chain is built from TRBV7-2 and TRBJ2-2; TRBD1 aligns across 8 bases. V shed 1 base, J shed 4 bases, and the junction held 5 bases outside the gene matches. The CDR3 is made up of 16 amino acids. Per the germline V gene, CDR1 is SGHTA and CDR2 is FQGNSA. In nucleotides, the CDR3 is TGTGCCAGCAGCTTAGTGACAGGGGACGGCACCGGGGAGCTGTTTTTT. It yields the protein CASSLVTGDGTGELFF.

The chain uses TRBV9 and TRBJ2-2; D call uncertain. With 0 bases removed from V and 5 bases from J, the gap between germline ends came to 8 bases. The CDR3 contains 14 residues. Germline V gives CDR1 SGDLS, CDR2 YYNGEE. Here the CDR3 reads CASSVDRRTGELFF. In DNA form, the CDR3 reads TGTGCCAGCAGCGTAGACAGACGGACCGGGGAGCTGTTTTTT.

The chain recombines TRBV11-2 with TRBJ2-7; D uncertain. There are 15 residues in the CDR3. V was clipped by 2 bases and J by 0 bases, with 11 bases between them. Germline V gene lookup returns CDR1 SGHAT and CDR2 FQNNGV. CDR3 sequence: CASSLIGPSSYEQYF. Here the CDR3 DNA reads TGTGCCAGCAGCTTAATCGGACCGAGCTCCTACGAGCAGTACTTC.

The chain links TRBV2 to TRBJ2-5; D is possibly TRBD1 (5 bases). CDR3 length: 14 amino acids. The V gene's germline CDR1 is SNHLY and CDR2 FYNNEI. V was cut by 5 bases and J by 5 bases, with 15 bases left in between. CDR3 nucleotide sequence: TGTGCCAGCAGTTTTCAGGGCCAAGGGGAGACCCAGTACTTC. It encodes CASSFQGQGETQYF. Complete variable domain (other parts from reference TRBV2 and TRBJ2-5): EPEVTQTPSHQVTQMGQEVILRCVPISNHLYFYWYRQILGQKVEFLVSFYNNEISEKSEIFDDQFSVERPDGSNFTLKIRSTKLEDSAMYFCASSFQGQGETQYFGPGTRLLVL.

The chain combines TRBV6-5 with TRBJ2-5, with D maybe TRBD2 (6 bases). With 5 bases removed from V and 1 base from J, the gap between germline ends came to 14 bases. CDR3 length equals 15 residues. Germline values: CDR1 MNHEY, CDR2 SVGAGI. The CDR3 DNA sequence: TGTGCCAGCAGTCCCCTGGGGGGTAGCCAAGAGACCCAGTACTTC. Amino acid sequence: CASSPLGGSQETQYF.

The V gene is TRBV5-1, the J gene TRBJ2-4; TRBD2 matches at 15 bases. The junction had 2 bases not matched to a gene; V was cut back by 4 bases and J by 3 bases. CDR3 length: 16 residues. Per the germline V gene, CDR1 is SGHRS and CDR2 is YFSETQ. The CDR3 nucleotides are TGCGCCAGCAGCCCGGGACTAGCGGGGGGCAAAAACATTCAGTACTTC. Amino acid sequence: CASSPGLAGGKNIQYF.

In this sample, this clone turned up once. This chain joins TRBV7-3 and TRBJ2-4; D call uncertain. The CDR3 consists of 13 residues. Trimming cost V 3 bases and J 6 bases, with 9 bases left between them. Germline V gives CDR1 SGHTA, CDR2 FQGTGA. CDR3 sequence (DNA): TGTGCCAGCAGCTTGAACGGACCAAACATTCAGTACTTC. This sequence encodes CASSLNGPNIQYF.

The J gene is TRBJ2-7, the V gene TRBV28; the D is unclear. The CDR3 spans 13 residues. In germline, CDR1 is MDHEN, CDR2 SYDVKM. V lost 5 bases and J 5 bases, leaving 13 bases between the germline ends. This chain's CDR3 is CASSTYGPHEQYF. CDR3 DNA sequence: TGTGCCAGCAGTACATATGGACCCCACGAGCAGTACTTC.

This chain joins TRBV6-5 and TRBJ2-7, with 8 bases matching TRBD2. This CDR3 region has 13 residues. CDR1 is MNHEY, CDR2 SVGAGI, per germline. The V gene end was trimmed by 6 bases and the J gene end by 1 base; junction bases not matched to a gene: 2. CDR3 coding DNA: TGTGCCAGCAGCGGCGGGGGGTCCTACGAGCAGTACTTC. The encoded protein is CASSGGGSYEQYF.

This chain links TRBV12-5 with TRBJ2-5; D is ambiguous. V lost 10 bases, J lost 1 base, and 16 bases lay in between. The CDR3 loop spans 14 amino acids. Germline CDR1 reads LGHNT; CDR2 reads FRNRAP. CDR3 sequence (DNA): TGTGCTAACCTCCACGGGTCAAGCCAAGAGACCCAGTACTTC. It codes for CANLHGSSQETQYF.

The chain carries TRBV5-6 and TRBJ2-7; 9 positions match TRBD2. V trimming: 2 bases; J trimming: 12 bases; junction bases outside the gene matches: 6. Germline CDR1 and CDR2: SGHDT and YYEEEE. This CDR3 region has 12 residues. In nucleotides, the CDR3 is TGTGCCAGCAGCTTTCTGGCGGGGGGGCCGTACTTC. Translated: CASSFLAGGPYF. Complete variable domain (other parts from reference TRBV5-6 and TRBJ2-7): DAGVTQSPTHLIKTRGQQVTLRCSPKSGHDTVSWYQQALGQGPQFIFQYYEEEERQRGNFPDRFSGHQFPNYSSELNVNALLLGDSALYLCASSFLAGGPYFGPGTRLTVT.

In this sample, this clone turned up once. J is TRBJ2-4 and V is TRBV29-1; D not certain. The CDR3 loop spans 14 amino acids. V lost 3 bases and J 5 bases, leaving 14 bases between the germline ends. CDR1 and CDR2 (germline): SQVTM, ANQGSEA. The CDR3 protein is CSVDHEAGENIQYF. CDR3 in DNA: TGCAGCGTTGACCACGAAGCTGGGGAAAACATTCAGTACTTC.

The chain combines TRBV5-5 with TRBJ2-3, with 9 positions matching TRBD2. Germline values: CDR1 SGHKS, CDR2 YYEKEE (reference sequence). The trim removed 4 bases at V and 4 bases at J, leaving 7 bases unmatched. This CDR3 comprises 15 residues. In DNA form, the CDR3 reads TGTGCCAGCAGCCAGGCGGGGGGGGCGGCAGATACGCAGTATTTT. Its protein is CASSQAGGAADTQYF.

CDR3 sequence reads: CASSLGPIANYGYTF. The CDR3 bases are TGTGCCAGCAGCTTAGGACCTATAGCTAACTATGGCTACACCTTC. The V call is TRBV7-9, the J call TRBJ1-2; no clear D. This CDR3 is 15 amino acids long. V was pared by 1 base and J by 0 bases, with 9 bases between. Germline V gene sequence: CDR1 SEHNR, CDR2 FQNEAQ (reference sequence).

The chain couples TRBV19 to TRBJ2-2, with D unresolved. The CDR3 consists of 12 residues. Germline assignment: CDR1 LNHDA and CDR2 SQIVND (reference sequence). V gave up 4 bases and J gave up 7 bases, with 7 bases separating them. The CDR3: CASSNRLGELFF. CDR3 sequence (DNA): TGTGCCAGTAGTAACCGACTCGGGGAGCTGTTTTTT.

This clone was seen ten or more times. The genes are TRBV6-4 and TRBJ2-3; weak D call: TRBD1 (6 bases). The CDR3 is made up of 14 amino acids. Trimming pared 3 bases from V and 2 bases from J, leaving 9 bases between. The germline gives CDR1 MRHNA, CDR2 SNTAGT. The CDR3 loop is CASSEGGHTDTQYF. In DNA, the CDR3 is TGTGCCAGCAGTGAAGGGGGACACACAGATACGCAGTATTTT.

The chain combines TRBV5-1 with TRBJ2-3; possibly TRBD1 for D (5 bases). The germline V gene encodes CDR1 SGHRS and CDR2 YFSETQ. V lost 5 bases and J 2 bases, leaving 12 bases between the germline ends. The CDR3 contains 14 residues. In nucleotides, the CDR3 is TGCGCCAGCAGTAGGGGCTCAAACACAGATACGCAGTATTTT. Translation: CASSRGSNTDTQYF.

This clone was picked up one time. This chain connects TRBV5-8 to TRBJ2-3, with D perhaps assigned TRBD1 or TRBD2 (5 bases each). V lost 2 bases and J 6 bases, leaving 13 bases between the germline ends. Germline-derived CDR1 and CDR2 are SGHTS and YDEGEE. This CDR3 comprises 14 residues. The CDR3 DNA is TGTGCCAGCAGCTTCGGTGGGGGTCGGGATACGCAGTATTTT. Translated: CASSFGGGRDTQYF.

This clone has only a few counts. CDR3: CASSFDGTDTQYF. The CDR3 nucleotides are TGCGCCAGCAGCTTCGACGGGACAGATACGCAGTATTTT. The chain joins TRBV5-1 to TRBJ2-3; D gene uncertain. The CDR3 covers 13 residues. Per germline, CDR1 SGHRS and CDR2 YFSETQ. V lost 2 bases and J 3 bases, leaving 7 bases between the germline ends.